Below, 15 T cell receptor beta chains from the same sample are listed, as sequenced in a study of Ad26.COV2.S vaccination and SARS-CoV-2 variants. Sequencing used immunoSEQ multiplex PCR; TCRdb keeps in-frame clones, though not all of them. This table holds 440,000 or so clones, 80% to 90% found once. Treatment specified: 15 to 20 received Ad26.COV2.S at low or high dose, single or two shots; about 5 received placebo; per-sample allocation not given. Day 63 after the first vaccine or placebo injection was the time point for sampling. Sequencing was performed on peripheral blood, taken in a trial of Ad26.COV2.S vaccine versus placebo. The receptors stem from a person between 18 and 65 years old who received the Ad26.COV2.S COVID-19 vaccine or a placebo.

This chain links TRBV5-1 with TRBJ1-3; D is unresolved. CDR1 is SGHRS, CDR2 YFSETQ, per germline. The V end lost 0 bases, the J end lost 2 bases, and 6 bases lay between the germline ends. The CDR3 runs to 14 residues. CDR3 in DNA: TGCGCCAGCAGCTTGGAAGGGACTGGAAACACCATATATTTT. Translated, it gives CASSLEGTGNTIYF.

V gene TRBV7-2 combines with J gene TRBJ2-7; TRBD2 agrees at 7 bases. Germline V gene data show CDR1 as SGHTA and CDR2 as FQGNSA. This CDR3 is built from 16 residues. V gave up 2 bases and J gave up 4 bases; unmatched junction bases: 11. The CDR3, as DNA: TGTGCCAGCAGCTTAAAGGCGGGAGAGGGGTTTTACGAGCAGTACTTC. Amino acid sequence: CASSLKAGEGFYEQYF.

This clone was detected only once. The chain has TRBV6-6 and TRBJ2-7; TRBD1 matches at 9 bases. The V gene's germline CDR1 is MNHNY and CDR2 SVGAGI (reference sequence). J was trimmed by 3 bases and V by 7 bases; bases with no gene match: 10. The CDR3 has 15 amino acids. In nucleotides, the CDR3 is TGTGCCAGCACGCAAGGGGACAGGGACAACTACGAGCAGTACTTC. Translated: CASTQGDRDNYEQYF.

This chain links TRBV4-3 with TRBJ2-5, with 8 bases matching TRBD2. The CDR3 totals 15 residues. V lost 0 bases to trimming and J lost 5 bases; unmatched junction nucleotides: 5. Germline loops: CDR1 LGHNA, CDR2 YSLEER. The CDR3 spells CASSQDGTRLETQYF. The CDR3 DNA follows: TGCGCCAGCAGCCAAGACGGGACTAGATTGGAGACCCAGTACTTC.

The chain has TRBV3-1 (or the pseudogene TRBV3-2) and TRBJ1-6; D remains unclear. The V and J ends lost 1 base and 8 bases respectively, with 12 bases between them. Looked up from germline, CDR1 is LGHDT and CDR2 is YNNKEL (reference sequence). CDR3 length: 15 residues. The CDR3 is CASSQVVGSHSPLHF. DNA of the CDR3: TGTGCCAGCAGCCAAGTAGTCGGTAGTCATTCACCCCTCCACTTT.

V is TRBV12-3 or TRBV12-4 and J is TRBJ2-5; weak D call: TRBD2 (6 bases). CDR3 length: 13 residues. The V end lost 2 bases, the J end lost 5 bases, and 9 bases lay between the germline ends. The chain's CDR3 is CASSLLGGETQYF. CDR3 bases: TGTGCCAGCAGTTTACTCGGAGGGGAGACCCAGTACTTC.

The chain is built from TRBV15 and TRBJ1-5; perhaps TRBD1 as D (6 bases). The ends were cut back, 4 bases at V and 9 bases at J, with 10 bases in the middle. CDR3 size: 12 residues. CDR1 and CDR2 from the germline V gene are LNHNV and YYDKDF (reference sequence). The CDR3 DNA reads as TGTGCCACCAGCATAACAGGGAGGCCCCAGCATTTT. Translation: CATSITGRPQHF.

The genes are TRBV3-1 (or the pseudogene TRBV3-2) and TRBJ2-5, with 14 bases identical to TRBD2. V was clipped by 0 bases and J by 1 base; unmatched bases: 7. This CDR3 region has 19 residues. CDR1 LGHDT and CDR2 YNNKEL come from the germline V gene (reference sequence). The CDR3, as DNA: TGTGCCAGCAGCCAAGAGAGTAGGACTAGCGGGGGGTTCCAAGAGACCCAGTACTTC. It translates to CASSQESRTSGGFQETQYF.

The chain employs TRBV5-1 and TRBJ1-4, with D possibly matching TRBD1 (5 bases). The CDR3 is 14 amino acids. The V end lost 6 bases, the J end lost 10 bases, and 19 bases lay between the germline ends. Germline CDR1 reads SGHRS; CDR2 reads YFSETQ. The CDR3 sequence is CASTPRGLEGKLFF. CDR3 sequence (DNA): TGCGCCAGCACGCCCCGGGGACTTGAAGGAAAACTGTTTTTT.

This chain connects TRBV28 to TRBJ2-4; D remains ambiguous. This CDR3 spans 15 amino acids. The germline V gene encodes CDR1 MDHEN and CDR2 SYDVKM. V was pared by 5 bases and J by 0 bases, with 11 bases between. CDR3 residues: CASSPPGLAKNIQYF. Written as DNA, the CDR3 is TGTGCCAGCAGTCCCCCCGGTCTAGCCAAAAACATTCAGTACTTC.

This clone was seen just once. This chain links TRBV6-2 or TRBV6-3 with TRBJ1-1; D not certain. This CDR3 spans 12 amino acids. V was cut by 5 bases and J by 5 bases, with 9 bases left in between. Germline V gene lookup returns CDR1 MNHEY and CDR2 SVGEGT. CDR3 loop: CASSPRWTEAFF. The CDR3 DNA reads TGTGCCAGCAGTCCCCGGTGGACTGAAGCTTTCTTT.

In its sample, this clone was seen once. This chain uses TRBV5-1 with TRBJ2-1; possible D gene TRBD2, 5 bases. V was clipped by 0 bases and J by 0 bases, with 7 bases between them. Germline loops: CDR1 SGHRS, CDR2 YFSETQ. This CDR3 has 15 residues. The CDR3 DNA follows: TGCGCCAGCAGCTTGGGAGGGAACTCCTACAATGAGCAGTTCTTC. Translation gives CASSLGGNSYNEQFF. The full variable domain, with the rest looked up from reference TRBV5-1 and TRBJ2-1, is KAGVTQTPRYLIKTRGQQVTLSCSPISGHRSVSWYQQTPGQGLQFLFEYFSETQRNKGNFPGRFSGRQFSNSRSEMNVSTLELGDSALYLCASSLGGNSYNEQFFGPGTRLTVL.

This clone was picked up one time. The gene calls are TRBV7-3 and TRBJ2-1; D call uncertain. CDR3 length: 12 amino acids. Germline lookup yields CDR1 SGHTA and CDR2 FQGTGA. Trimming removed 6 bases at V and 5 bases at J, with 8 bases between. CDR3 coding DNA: TGTGCCAGCAGTTCCTATGACAATGAGCAGTTCTTC. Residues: CASSSYDNEQFF. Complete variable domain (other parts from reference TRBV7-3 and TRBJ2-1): GAGVSQTPSNKVTEKGKYVELRCDPISGHTALYWYRQSLGQGPEFLIYFQGTGAADDSGLPNDRFFAVRPEGSVSTLKIQRTERGDSAVYLCASSSYDNEQFFGPGTRLTVL.

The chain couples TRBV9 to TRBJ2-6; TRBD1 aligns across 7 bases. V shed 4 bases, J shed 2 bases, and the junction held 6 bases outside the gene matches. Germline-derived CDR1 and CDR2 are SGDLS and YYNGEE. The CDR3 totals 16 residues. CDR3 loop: CASSIATGAGANVLTF. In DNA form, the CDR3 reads TGTGCCAGCAGCATCGCCACAGGGGCTGGGGCCAACGTCCTGACTTTC.

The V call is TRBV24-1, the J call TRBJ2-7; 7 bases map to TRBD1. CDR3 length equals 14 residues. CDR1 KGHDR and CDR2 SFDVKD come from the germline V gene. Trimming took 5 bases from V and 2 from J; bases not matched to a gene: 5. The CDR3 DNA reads TGTGCCACCAGTGCCGGGACAGTACCCTACGAGCAGTACTTC. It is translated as CATSAGTVPYEQYF.